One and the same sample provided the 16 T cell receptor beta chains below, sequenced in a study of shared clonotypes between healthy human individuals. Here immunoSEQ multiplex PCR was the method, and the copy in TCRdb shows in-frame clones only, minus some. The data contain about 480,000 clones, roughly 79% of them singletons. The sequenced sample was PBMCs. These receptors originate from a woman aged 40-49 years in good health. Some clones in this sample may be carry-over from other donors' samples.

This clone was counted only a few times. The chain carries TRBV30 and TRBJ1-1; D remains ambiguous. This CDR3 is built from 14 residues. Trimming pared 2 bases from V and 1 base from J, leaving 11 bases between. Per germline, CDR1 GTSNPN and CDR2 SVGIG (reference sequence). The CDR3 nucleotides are TGTGCCTGGAGTATCTCCGTCGGGAACACTGAAGCTTTCTTT. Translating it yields CAWSISVGNTEAFF.

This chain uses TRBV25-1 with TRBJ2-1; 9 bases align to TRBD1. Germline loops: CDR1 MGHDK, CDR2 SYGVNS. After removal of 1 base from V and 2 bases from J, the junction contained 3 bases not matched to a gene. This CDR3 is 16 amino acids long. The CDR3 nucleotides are TGTGCCAGCAGTGAATTCCGACAGGGGGCCTACAATGAGCAGTTCTTC. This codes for CASSEFRQGAYNEQFF.

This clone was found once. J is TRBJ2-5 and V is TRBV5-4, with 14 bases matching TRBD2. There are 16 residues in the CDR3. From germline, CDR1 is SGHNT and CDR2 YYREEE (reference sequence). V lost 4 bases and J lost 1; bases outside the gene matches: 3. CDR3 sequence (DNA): TGTGCCAGCAGCCCGACTAGCGGGAGGGTCCAAGAGACCCAGTACTTC. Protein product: CASSPTSGRVQETQYF.

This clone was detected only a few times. CDR3 sequence: CASSRDPTYNEQFF. In DNA, the CDR3 is TGTGCCAGCAGCAGGGATCCCACCTACAATGAGCAGTTCTTC. The chain joins TRBV27 to TRBJ2-1; a weak D match, TRBD1 (5 bases). Looked up from germline, CDR1 is MNHEY and CDR2 is SMNVEV (reference sequence). V was cut by 6 bases and J by 2 bases, with 11 bases left in between. This CDR3 has 14 amino acids.

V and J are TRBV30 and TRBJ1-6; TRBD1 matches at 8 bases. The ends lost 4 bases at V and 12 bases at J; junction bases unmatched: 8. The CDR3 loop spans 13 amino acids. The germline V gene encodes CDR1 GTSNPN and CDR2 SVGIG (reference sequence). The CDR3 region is CAWKVQGDQPLHF. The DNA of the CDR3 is TGTGCCTGGAAAGTACAGGGGGACCAACCCCTCCACTTT.

The CDR3 loop reads CASSLSLTEAFF. The CDR3 nucleotides read TGTGCCAGCAGCTTGTCACTCACTGAAGCTTTCTTT. The V and J genes are TRBV5-6 and TRBJ1-1; D call uncertain. V gave up 1 base and J gave up 4 bases, with 5 bases separating them. CDR3 size: 12 residues. Looked up from germline, CDR1 is SGHDT and CDR2 is YYEEEE.

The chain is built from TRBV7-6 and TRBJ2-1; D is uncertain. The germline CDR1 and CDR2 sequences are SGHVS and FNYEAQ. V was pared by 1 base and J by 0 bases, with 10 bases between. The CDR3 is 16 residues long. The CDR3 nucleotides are TGTGCCAGCAGCTTAGGGCCCAGCAGCTCCTACAATGAGCAGTTCTTC. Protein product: CASSLGPSSSYNEQFF.

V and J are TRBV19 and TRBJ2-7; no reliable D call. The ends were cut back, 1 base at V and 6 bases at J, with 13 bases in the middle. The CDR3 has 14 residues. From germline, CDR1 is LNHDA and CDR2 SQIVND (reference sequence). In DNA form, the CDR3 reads TGTGCCAGTAGTATAGGGGCAGGCCCCTCCGAGCAGTACTTC. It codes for CASSIGAGPSEQYF.

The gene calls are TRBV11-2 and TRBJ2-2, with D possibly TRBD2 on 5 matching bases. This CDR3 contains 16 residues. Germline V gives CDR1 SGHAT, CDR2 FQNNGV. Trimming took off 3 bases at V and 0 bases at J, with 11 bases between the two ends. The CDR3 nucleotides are TGTGCCAGCAGCTTTACGGAGGCAGCGAACACCGGGGAGCTGTTTTTT. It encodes CASSFTEAANTGELFF.

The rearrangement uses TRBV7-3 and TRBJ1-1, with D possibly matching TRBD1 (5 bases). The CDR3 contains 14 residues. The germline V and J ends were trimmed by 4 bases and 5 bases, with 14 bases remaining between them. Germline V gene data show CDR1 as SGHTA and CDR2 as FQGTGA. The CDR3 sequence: CASSSGTSGTEAFF. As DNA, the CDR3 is TGTGCCAGCAGCTCTGGGACCTCGGGAACTGAAGCTTTCTTT.

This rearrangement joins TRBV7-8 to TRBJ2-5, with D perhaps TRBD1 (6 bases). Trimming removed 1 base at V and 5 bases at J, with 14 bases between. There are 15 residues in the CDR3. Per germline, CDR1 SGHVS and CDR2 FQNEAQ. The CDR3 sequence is CASSLGTGMGETQYF. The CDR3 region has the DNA TGTGCCAGCAGCTTAGGCACAGGGATGGGTGAGACCCAGTACTTC.

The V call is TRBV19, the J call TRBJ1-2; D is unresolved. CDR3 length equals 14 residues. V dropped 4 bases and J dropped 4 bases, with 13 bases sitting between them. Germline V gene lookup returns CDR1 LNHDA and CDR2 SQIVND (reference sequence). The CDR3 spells CASSTPGLAYGYTF. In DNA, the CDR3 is TGTGCCAGTAGTACCCCGGGGTTAGCCTATGGCTACACCTTC. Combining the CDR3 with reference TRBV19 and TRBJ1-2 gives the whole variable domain DGGITQSPKYLFRKEGQNVTLSCEQNLNHDAMYWYRQDPGQGLRLIYYSQIVNDFQKGDIAEGYSVSREKKESFPLTVTSAQKNPTAFYLCASSTPGLAYGYTFGSGTRLTVV.

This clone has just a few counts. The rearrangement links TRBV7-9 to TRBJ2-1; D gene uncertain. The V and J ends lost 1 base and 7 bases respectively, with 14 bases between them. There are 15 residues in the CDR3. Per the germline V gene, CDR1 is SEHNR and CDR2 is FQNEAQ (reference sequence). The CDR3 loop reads CASSLVGLAANEQFF. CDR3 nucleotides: TGTGCCAGCAGCTTAGTGGGTCTGGCTGCGAATGAGCAGTTCTTC.

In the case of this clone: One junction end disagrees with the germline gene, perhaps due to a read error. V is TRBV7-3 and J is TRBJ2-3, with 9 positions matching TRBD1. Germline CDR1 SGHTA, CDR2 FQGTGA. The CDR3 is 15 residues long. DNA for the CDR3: TGTGCTAGCAGCTCGAACAGGGGGCTGGGAGATACGCAGTATTTT. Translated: CASSSNRGLGDTQYF.

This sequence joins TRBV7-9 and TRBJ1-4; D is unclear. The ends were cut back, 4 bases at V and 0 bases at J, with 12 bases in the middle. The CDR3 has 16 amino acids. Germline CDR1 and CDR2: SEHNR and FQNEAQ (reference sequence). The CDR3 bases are TGTGCCAGCAGCTCCCCCCGCAGTGCAACTAATGAAAAACTGTTTTTT. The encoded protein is CASSSPRSATNEKLFF.

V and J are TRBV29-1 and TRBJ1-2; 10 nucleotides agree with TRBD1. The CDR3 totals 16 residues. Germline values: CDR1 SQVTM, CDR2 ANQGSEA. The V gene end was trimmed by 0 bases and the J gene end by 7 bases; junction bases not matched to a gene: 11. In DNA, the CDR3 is TGCAGCGTTGAAGATGATGAGACAGGGGGCATGGGTGGCTACACCTTC. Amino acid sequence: CSVEDDETGGMGGYTF.